This TCR beta chain was profiled in a study of breast tumors, draining lymph nodes, adjacent tissues. This clonotype was counted ten times or more. Its antigen remains unknown. The lymph nodes were axillary draining lymph nodes from breast cancer patients. Germline V CDR1 and CDR2: SGDLS, YYNGEE. The CDR3 extends over 14 amino acids. The V gene lost 4 bases and the J gene lost 0 bases, with 7 bases spanning the gap. In TCRdb, the multiplex PCR reads were re-called with MiXCR into one record per CDR3 protein. The sample records 290,000 or so distinct CDR3 sequences, 30% being singletons. Study-level results: Tumor T cell lymph node origin was a supported hypothesis, not proven. Luminal-like breast cancer showed significantly higher tumor–nontumor repertoire similarity than basal-like. Tumor repertoires ranked between lymph nodes and nontumor tissue in diversity, with V and J gene preferences. Most tumor T cells seemingly derive from lymph node, then expand in tumor.

The specimen sequenced was axillary lymph node tissue. The genes are TRBV9 and TRBJ1-4; D is ambiguous. This clonotype originated in a female donor with breast cancer. Some clones in this sample may be carry-over from other donors' samples. The CDR3 protein is CASSPGATNEKLFF. In nucleotides, the CDR3 is TGTGCCAGCAGCCCGGGCGCAACTAATGAAAAACTGTTTTTT.